The rows below give T cell receptor beta chains drawn from one sample of a study of OX40 agonist ivuxolimab in advanced cancers. Produced via immunoSEQ multiplex PCR; TCRdb's table is partial and in-frame only. Counted here are roughly 50,000 clones, about 92% occurring once; the ten biggest clones make up less than 8%. This specimen was CD4+ or CD8+ T cells sorted from blood, taken in a trial of the OX40 agonist ivuxolimab. Receptors were obtained from an adult with an advanced solid tumor such as melanoma, head and neck, liver or kidney cancer. CDR3s include the opening cysteine and the closing phenylalanine or tryptophan. The D gene is left open where the match is weak. Rows give clone size only sometimes, using once, few, many, or a class for an expanded clone.

V gene	J gene	D gene	clone size	CDR3 protein	CDR3 DNA
TRBV13	TRBJ2-1	-	-	CASSWKSYNEQFF	TGTGCCAGCAGCTGGAAATCCTACAATGAGCAGTTCTTC
TRBV7-9	TRBJ1-1	-	-	CASSQQGTEAFF	TGTGCCAGCAGCCAACAGGGAACTGAAGCTTTCTTT
TRBV28	TRBJ1-5	-	-	CASSGEEAQHF	TGTGCCAGCTCAGGGGAAGAGGCCCAGCATTTT
TRBV13	TRBJ2-2	-	-	CASSLELRTAGELFF	TGTGCCAGCAGCTTAGAGCTTCGGACAGCCGGGGAGCTGTTTTTT
TRBV28	TRBJ1-3	-	once	CASSFPWTEGNTIYF	TGTGCCAGCAGTTTTCCTTGGACAGAAGGAAACACCATATATTTT
TRBV7-9	TRBJ2-3	TRBD2	-	CASSLVTSGADTQYF	TGTGCCAGCAGCTTAGTGACTAGCGGAGCAGATACGCAGTATTTT
TRBV11-1	TRBJ2-5	-	-	CASRAGLKTQYF	TGTGCCAGCAGAGCAGGGTTGAAGACCCAGTACTTC
TRBV7-9	TRBJ2-3	-	-	CASSLDADTQYF	TGTGCCAGCAGCCTGGATGCAGATACGCAGTATTTT
TRBV5-5	TRBJ1-1	-	-	CASSLGTQGGTEAFF	TGTGCCAGCAGCTTGGGGACCCAAGGGGGGACTGAAGCTTTCTTT
TRBV7-2	TRBJ2-1	-	-	CASSFGYNEQFF	TGTGCCAGCAGCTTTGGGTACAATGAGCAGTTCTTC
TRBV5-5	TRBJ2-7	TRBD1	-	CASRWDRGSDEQYF	TGTGCCAGCAGGTGGGACAGGGGGTCCGACGAGCAGTACTTC
TRBV4-2	TRBJ1-1	TRBD1	-	CASSSQTGEGTEAFF	TGTGCCAGCAGCTCACAGACAGGGGAGGGAACTGAAGCTTTCTTT
TRBV27	TRBJ2-7	-	-	CASSFGPSYEQYF	TGTGCCAGCAGTTTTGGTCCCTCCTACGAGCAGTACTTC
TRBV7-6	TRBJ1-3	TRBD1	-	CASSSPPETGVDSGNTIYF	TGTGCCAGCAGCTCCCCCCCCGAGACAGGGGTCGACTCTGGAAACACCATATATTTT
TRBV9	TRBJ1-2	TRBD1	-	CASGPPGGEEFYGYTF	TGTGCCAGCGGACCACCAGGGGGAGAAGAGTTCTATGGCTACACCTTC
TRBV10-3	TRBJ1-1	-	few	CAISSTSTENTEAFF	TGTGCCATCAGTAGCACCTCGACAGAAAACACTGAAGCTTTCTTT
TRBV2	TRBJ1-4	-	-	CASSAAGAEKLFF	TGTGCCAGCAGTGCCGCAGGGGCCGAAAAACTGTTTTTT
TRBV2	TRBJ2-1	TRBD2	-	CASSVLTSGMYNEQFF	TGTGCCAGCAGTGTCCTGACTAGCGGGATGTACAATGAGCAGTTCTTC
TRBV4-2	TRBJ2-2	-	-	CASSQDREDTGELFF	TGTGCCAGCAGCCAAGACAGGGAGGACACCGGGGAGCTGTTTTTT
TRBV11-2	TRBJ2-1	-	-	CASSLEHRGSYNEQFF	TGTGCCAGCAGCTTAGAGCACCGCGGCTCCTACAATGAGCAGTTCTTC
TRBV7-8	TRBJ1-2	TRBD1	-	CASSLAKDRGANYGYTF	TGTGCCAGCAGCTTAGCTAAAGACAGGGGAGCTAACTATGGCTACACCTTC
TRBV7-8	TRBJ2-3	-	-	CASSPPTTSTDTQYF	TGTGCCAGCAGCCCCCCGACCACTAGCACAGATACGCAGTATTTT
TRBV4-1	TRBJ2-1	TRBD2	-	CASSQGGGNEQFF	TGCGCCAGCAGCCAAGGCGGGGGAAATGAGCAGTTCTTC
TRBV7-8	TRBJ2-1	TRBD2	-	CASSEGLAGVGQFF	TGTGCCAGCAGCGAGGGACTAGCGGGAGTGGGGCAGTTCTTC
TRBV27	TRBJ2-7	TRBD1	once	CASSPSRWDRGSEQYF	TGTGCCAGCAGTCCCTCCAGGTGGGACAGGGGATCCGAGCAGTACTTC
TRBV4-1	TRBJ2-3	-	-	CASSQETSGTDTQYF	TGCGCCAGCAGCCAAGAGACGTCGGGCACAGATACGCAGTATTTT
TRBV30	TRBJ2-5	TRBD2	once	CAWSAGTSIQETQYF	TGTGCCTGGAGTGCTGGGACTAGCATCCAAGAGACCCAGTACTTC
TRBV4-3	TRBJ2-5	TRBD1	-	CASSRNWAGGETQYF	TGCGCCAGCAGCCGGAATTGGGCAGGGGGAGAGACCCAGTACTTC
TRBV7-2	TRBJ2-1	-	-	CASSYDGTFNEQFF	TGTGCCAGCAGCTACGATGGGACCTTCAATGAGCAGTTCTTC
TRBV19	TRBJ2-1	TRBD1	-	CASSIVGTGWNEQFF	TGTGCCAGTAGTATAGTAGGGACAGGGTGGAATGAGCAGTTCTTC
TRBV2	TRBJ1-2	-	-	CARRTLYGYTF	TGTGCCAGAAGGACCCTCTATGGCTACACCTTC